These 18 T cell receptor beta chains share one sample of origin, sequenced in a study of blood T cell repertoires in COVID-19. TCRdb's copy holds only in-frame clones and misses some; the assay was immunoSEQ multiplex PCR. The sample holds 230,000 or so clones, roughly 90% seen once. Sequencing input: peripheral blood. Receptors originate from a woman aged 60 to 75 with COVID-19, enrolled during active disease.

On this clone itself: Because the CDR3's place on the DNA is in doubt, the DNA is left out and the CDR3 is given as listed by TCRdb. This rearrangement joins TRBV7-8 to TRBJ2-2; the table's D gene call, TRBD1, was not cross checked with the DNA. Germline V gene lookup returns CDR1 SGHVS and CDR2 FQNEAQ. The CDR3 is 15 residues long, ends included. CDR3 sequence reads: CASSFGPGGGGELFF.

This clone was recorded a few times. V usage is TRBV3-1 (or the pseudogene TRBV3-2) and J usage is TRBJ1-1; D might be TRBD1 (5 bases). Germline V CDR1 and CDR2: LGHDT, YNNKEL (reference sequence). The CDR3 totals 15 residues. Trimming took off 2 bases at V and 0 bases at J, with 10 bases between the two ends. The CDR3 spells CASSQQGYMNTEAFF. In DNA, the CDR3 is TGTGCCAGCAGCCAACAGGGCTACATGAACACTGAAGCTTTCTTT.

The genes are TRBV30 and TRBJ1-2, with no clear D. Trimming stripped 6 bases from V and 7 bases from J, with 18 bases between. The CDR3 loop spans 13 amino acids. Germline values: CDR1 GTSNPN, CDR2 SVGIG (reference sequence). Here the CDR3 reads CACNMAREIGYTF. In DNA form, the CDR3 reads TGTGCCTGCAATATGGCACGGGAAATTGGCTACACCTTC.

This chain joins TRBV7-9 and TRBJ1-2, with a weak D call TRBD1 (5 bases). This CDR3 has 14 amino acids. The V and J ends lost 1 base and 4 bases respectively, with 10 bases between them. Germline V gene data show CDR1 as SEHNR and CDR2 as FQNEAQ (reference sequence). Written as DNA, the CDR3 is TGTGCCAGCAGCTTAGATCACAGGACCTATGGCTACACCTTC. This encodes CASSLDHRTYGYTF. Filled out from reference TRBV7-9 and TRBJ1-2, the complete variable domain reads DTGVSQNPRHKITKRGQNVTFRCDPISEHNRLYWYRQTLGQGPEFLTYFQNEAQLEKSRLLSDRFSAERPKGSFSTLEIQRTEQGDSAMYLCASSLDHRTYGYTFGSGTRLTVV.

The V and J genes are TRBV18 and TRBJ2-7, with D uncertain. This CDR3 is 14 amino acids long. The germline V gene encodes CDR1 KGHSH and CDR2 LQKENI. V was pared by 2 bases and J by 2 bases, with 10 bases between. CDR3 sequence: CASSPGLQTYEQYF. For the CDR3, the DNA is TGTGCCAGCTCACCAGGCCTGCAAACCTACGAGCAGTACTTC.

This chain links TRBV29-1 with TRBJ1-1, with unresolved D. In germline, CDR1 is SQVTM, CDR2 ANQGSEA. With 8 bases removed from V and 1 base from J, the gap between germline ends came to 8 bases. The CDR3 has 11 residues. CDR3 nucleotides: TGCAGCATAGTTGGGAACACTGAAGCTTTCTTT. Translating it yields CSIVGNTEAFF.

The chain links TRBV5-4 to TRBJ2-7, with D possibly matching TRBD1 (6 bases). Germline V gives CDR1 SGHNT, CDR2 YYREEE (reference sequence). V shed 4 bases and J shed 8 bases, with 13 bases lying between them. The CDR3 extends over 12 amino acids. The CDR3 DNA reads TGTGCCAGCAGCACGAGGACAGATAAGCAGTACTTC. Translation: CASSTRTDKQYF.

CDR3 protein: CASGRTGWNQPQHF. The CDR3 bases are TGTGCCAGTGGTAGGACAGGATGGAACCAGCCCCAGCATTTT. The rearrangement links TRBV19 to TRBJ1-5; 7 positions agree with TRBD1. The CDR3 is 14 residues long. J was trimmed by 7 bases and V by 8 bases; bases with no gene match: 11. Germline V lookup: CDR1 LNHDA, CDR2 SQIVND (reference sequence). The complete variable domain, with remaining parts taken from reference TRBV19 and TRBJ1-5, reads DGGITQSPKYLFRKEGQNVTLSCEQNLNHDAMYWYRQDPGQGLRLIYYSQIVNDFQKGDIAEGYSVSREKKESFPLTVTSAQKNPTAFYLCASGRTGWNQPQHFGDGTRLSIL.

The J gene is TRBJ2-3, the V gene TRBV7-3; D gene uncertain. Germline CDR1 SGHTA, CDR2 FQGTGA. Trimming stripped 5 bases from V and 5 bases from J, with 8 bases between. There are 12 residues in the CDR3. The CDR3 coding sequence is TGTGCCAGCAGCCGTTACGGAGATACGCAGTATTTT. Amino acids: CASSRYGDTQYF.

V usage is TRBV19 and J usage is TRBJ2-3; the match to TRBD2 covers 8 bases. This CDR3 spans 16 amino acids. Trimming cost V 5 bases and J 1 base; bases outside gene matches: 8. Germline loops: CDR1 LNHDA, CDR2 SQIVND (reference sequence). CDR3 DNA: TGTGCCAGTAGTCTGCAGCGGGGGTCTGGCACAGATACGCAGTATTTT. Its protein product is CASSLQRGSGTDTQYF.

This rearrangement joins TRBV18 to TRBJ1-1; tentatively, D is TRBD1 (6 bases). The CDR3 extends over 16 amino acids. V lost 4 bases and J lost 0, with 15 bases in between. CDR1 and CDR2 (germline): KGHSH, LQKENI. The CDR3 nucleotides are TGTGCCAGCTCACGACCAGGGGAAACTCTGAACACTGAAGCTTTCTTT. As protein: CASSRPGETLNTEAFF.

Written as DNA, the CDR3 is TGTGCCAGCTCAACCCGGGACAGGGATGGCTACACCTTC. Protein product: CASSTRDRDGYTF. V usage is TRBV18 and J usage is TRBJ1-2, with 9 bases matching TRBD1. This CDR3 has 13 amino acids. The V and J ends lost 5 bases and 6 bases, in that order; junction bases with no gene match: 4. CDR1 is KGHSH and CDR2 is LQKENI in the germline V gene.

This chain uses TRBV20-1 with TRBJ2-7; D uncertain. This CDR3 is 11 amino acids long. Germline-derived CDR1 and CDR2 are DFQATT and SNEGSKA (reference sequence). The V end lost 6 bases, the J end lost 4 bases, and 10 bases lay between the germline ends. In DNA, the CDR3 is TGCAGTGCCCAAACACCGTACGAGCAGTACTTC. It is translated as CSAQTPYEQYF.

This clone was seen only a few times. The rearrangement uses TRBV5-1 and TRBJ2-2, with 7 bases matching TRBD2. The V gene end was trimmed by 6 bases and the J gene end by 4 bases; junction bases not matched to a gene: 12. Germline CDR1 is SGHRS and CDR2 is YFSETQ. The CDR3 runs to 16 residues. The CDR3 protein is CASTFLAVAGTGELFF. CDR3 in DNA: TGCGCCAGCACATTCTTGGCGGTAGCGGGCACCGGGGAGCTGTTTTTT.

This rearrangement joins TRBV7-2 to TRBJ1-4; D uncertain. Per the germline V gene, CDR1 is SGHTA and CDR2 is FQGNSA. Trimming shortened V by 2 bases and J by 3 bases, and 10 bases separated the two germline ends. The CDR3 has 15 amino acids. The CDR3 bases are TGTGCCAGCAGCTTACCCAGCGGCCCTAATGAAAAACTGTTTTTT. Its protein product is CASSLPSGPNEKLFF.

The CDR3 DNA sequence: TGCGCCAGCAGCTTCATGACAGGGGAGAACACCGGGGAGCTGTTTTTT. Encoded protein: CASSFMTGENTGELFF. The gene calls are TRBV5-1 and TRBJ2-2; 8 nucleotides line up with TRBD1. The CDR3 runs to 16 residues. J was trimmed by 1 base and V by 2 bases; bases with no gene match: 4. Germline V gives CDR1 SGHRS, CDR2 YFSETQ.

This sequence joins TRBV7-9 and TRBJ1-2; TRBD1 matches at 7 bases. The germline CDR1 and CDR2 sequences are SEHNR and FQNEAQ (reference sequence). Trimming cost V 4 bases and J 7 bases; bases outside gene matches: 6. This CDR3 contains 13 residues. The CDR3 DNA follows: TGTGCCAGCAGCTCCTTGAACAGGGGTGGCTACACCTTC. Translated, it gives CASSSLNRGGYTF.

The CDR3 reads CASSASLNSPLHF. As DNA, the CDR3 is TGTGCCAGTAGTGCGTCTTTGAATTCACCCCTCCACTTT. The rearrangement joins TRBV19 to TRBJ1-6; D call uncertain. The V end lost 5 bases, the J end lost 7 bases, and 9 bases lay between the germline ends. This CDR3 is built from 13 residues. Germline CDR1 LNHDA, CDR2 SQIVND (reference sequence).